Listed here are 25 T cell receptor beta chains from one sample, sequenced in a study of blood T cell repertoires in COVID-19. Clones were sequenced by immunoSEQ multiplex PCR, and TCRdb holds only the in-frame ones, with some missing. This table has nearly 15,000 clones, around 92% appearing once. Input material: peripheral blood. These TCRs come from a human donor in a cohort sampled during active COVID-19.

This clone was detected once. The V gene is TRBV2, the J gene TRBJ1-6; 8 bases line up with TRBD1. The CDR3 consists of 13 residues. Looked up from germline, CDR1 is SNHLY and CDR2 is FYNNEI. V shed 6 bases and J 10 bases; nucleotides not matched to a gene: 5. CDR3 region: CASRTGVGSPLHF. CDR3 DNA: TGTGCCAGCAGGACAGGGGTCGGCTCACCCCTCCACTTT.

The genes are TRBV7-2 and TRBJ2-2, with D unclear. V lost 5 bases and J lost 0, with 13 bases in between. The CDR3 loop spans 16 amino acids. Looked up from germline, CDR1 is SGHTA and CDR2 is FQGNSA. The CDR3 DNA reads TGTGCCAGCAGCCCACTTCGTAGCTCGAACACCGGGGAGCTGTTTTTT. This gives the protein CASSPLRSSNTGELFF.

The chain combines TRBV25-1 with TRBJ1-4, with TRBD1 matching over 9 bases. The CDR3 is made up of 16 amino acids. Germline CDR1 reads MGHDK; CDR2 reads SYGVNS. Trimming removed 6 bases from V and 5 bases from J; junction bases left unmatched: 10. This CDR3 is CASSPGTGKGNEKLFF. The CDR3 DNA is TGTGCCAGCAGCCCCGGGACAGGGAAAGGGAATGAAAAACTGTTTTTT.

CDR3 nucleotides: TGTGCCAGCAGTGATAAGAGGGGACAGAGCAATCAGCCCCAGCATTTT. Its translation: CASSDKRGQSNQPQHF. The genes are TRBV6-1 and TRBJ1-5; 7 bases are shared with TRBD1. This CDR3 spans 16 amino acids. V was pared by 3 bases and J by 1 base, with 6 bases of the junction left unmatched. Germline CDR1 is MNHNS and CDR2 is SASEGT.

This chain uses TRBV6-2 or TRBV6-3 with TRBJ1-2, with D perhaps TRBD1 (5 bases). The CDR3 contains 13 residues. Trimming left V 7 bases short and J 8 bases short, with 17 bases between. CDR1 and CDR2 (germline): MNHEY, SVGEGT. This CDR3 reads CASNPDSMGGYTF. The CDR3 DNA sequence: TGTGCCAGCAACCCTGACAGCATGGGGGGCTACACCTTC.

The J gene is TRBJ1-1, the V gene TRBV6-5, with D maybe TRBD1 (6 bases). The germline V gene encodes CDR1 MNHEY and CDR2 SVGAGI. CDR3 length: 14 residues. Trimming took 2 bases from V and 5 from J, leaving 12 bases between them. CDR3 region: CASSYGGAGTEAFF. Here the CDR3 DNA reads TGTGCCAGCAGTTACGGGGGGGCTGGTACTGAAGCTTTCTTT.

This chain connects TRBV19 to TRBJ1-3; D perhaps matches TRBD1 (5 bases). Germline V gene data show CDR1 as LNHDA and CDR2 as SQIVND (reference sequence). V lost 11 bases and J lost 4, with 9 bases in between. The CDR3 length is 11 residues. CDR3 sequence reads: CAGGDGNTIYF. CDR3 sequence (DNA): TGTGCCGGAGGGGACGGAAACACCATATATTTT.

The CDR3 DNA sequence: TGTGCCAGCAGTTACATAGCCCTCCAAGAGACCCAGTACTTC. It is translated as CASSYIALQETQYF. The V gene is TRBV6-6, the J gene TRBJ2-5; D remains ambiguous. The CDR3 is 14 residues long. V was clipped by 2 bases and J by 1 base, with 8 bases between them. From germline, CDR1 is MNHNY and CDR2 SVGAGI (reference sequence).

This chain connects TRBV6-2 or TRBV6-3 to TRBJ2-7; the match to TRBD1 covers 11 bases. The CDR3 sequence is 18 residues long. CDR1 and CDR2 from the germline V gene are MNHEY and SVGEGT. The V segment lost 2 bases and the J segment 0 bases; nucleotides outside the gene matches: 9. This chain's CDR3 is CASSYPTGTGGTSYEQYF. In nucleotides, the CDR3 is TGTGCCAGCAGTTACCCGACCGGGACAGGGGGAACCTCCTACGAGCAGTACTTC.

This chain links TRBV18 with TRBJ1-1; no clear D. This CDR3 comprises 14 residues. V was shortened by 3 bases and J by 4 bases, with 12 bases between the two germline ends. The germline gives CDR1 KGHSH, CDR2 LQKENI. The CDR3 DNA follows: TGTGCCAGCTCACCCTTCCGGGATAGCACTGAAGCTTTCTTT. This gives the protein CASSPFRDSTEAFF.

CDR3 region: CASSPAPASTDTQYF. CDR3 DNA: TGCGCCAGCAGCCCAGCGCCTGCTAGCACAGATACGCAGTATTTT. V gene TRBV5-1 combines with J gene TRBJ2-3, with D unclear. Germline CDR1 SGHRS, CDR2 YFSETQ. The CDR3 runs 15 residues. The V end lost 4 bases, the J end lost 0 bases, and 12 bases lay between the germline ends.

The chain links TRBV7-8 to TRBJ2-7; the match to TRBD1 covers 8 bases. The CDR3 length is 12 residues. J was trimmed by 7 bases and V by 5 bases; bases with no gene match: 4. In germline, CDR1 is SGHVS, CDR2 FQNEAQ. CDR3 amino acids: CASSPRGPEQYF. CDR3 coding DNA: TGTGCCAGCAGCCCCAGGGGGCCTGAGCAGTACTTC.

V is TRBV3-1 (or the pseudogene TRBV3-2) and J is TRBJ2-1, with 11 positions matching TRBD2. V was clipped by 3 bases and J by 5 bases; unmatched bases: 6. The germline CDR1 and CDR2 sequences are LGHDT and YNNKEL (reference sequence). The CDR3 sequence is 16 residues long. CDR3 sequence (DNA): TGTGCCAGCAGCCACCAGACTAGCGGGAAACACAATGAGCAGTTCTTC. Translated: CASSHQTSGKHNEQFF.

The count of this clone is one. CDR3 region: CASSLGGDYGYTF. The CDR3 bases are TGTGCCAGCAGTCTCGGGGGGGACTATGGCTACACCTTC. This chain links TRBV6-6 with TRBJ1-2, with D tentatively TRBD1 (5 bases). V gave up 5 bases and J gave up 3 bases, with 10 bases separating them. The germline V gene encodes CDR1 MNHNY and CDR2 SVGAGI (reference sequence). The CDR3 totals 13 residues.

The chain is built from TRBV19 and TRBJ1-2; D may be TRBD1 (5 bases). This CDR3 is 13 amino acids long. Germline CDR1 LNHDA, CDR2 SQIVND (reference sequence). Trimming removed 3 bases at V and 3 bases at J, with 8 bases between. The CDR3 coding sequence is TGTGCCAGTAGTATCCAGGGTTACTATGGCTACACCTTC. Translating gives CASSIQGYYGYTF.

J is TRBJ2-1 and V is TRBV10-3; TRBD2 matches at 12 bases. The V gene end was trimmed by 11 bases and the J gene end by 7 bases; junction bases not matched to a gene: 9. The CDR3 is 14 residues long. Germline CDR1 and CDR2: ENHRY and SYGVKD. The CDR3 reads CAASSGGGRNEQFF. Written as DNA, the CDR3 is TGTGCCGCCTCTAGCGGGGGGGGAAGGAATGAGCAGTTCTTC.

This chain connects TRBV30 to TRBJ1-6; 7 bases map to TRBD1. Germline loops: CDR1 GTSNPN, CDR2 SVGIG (reference sequence). This CDR3 spans 15 amino acids. J lost 9 bases, V lost 4 bases, and 12 bases had no gene match. The DNA of the CDR3 is TGTGCCTGGACTAGACAGGGAGGTGGGAGTTCACCCCTCCACTTT. Translating gives CAWTRQGGGSSPLHF.

The chain recombines TRBV6-5 with TRBJ2-3, with 7 positions matching TRBD2. Looked up from germline, CDR1 is MNHEY and CDR2 is SVGAGI. V shed 2 bases, J shed 5 bases, and the junction held 10 bases outside the gene matches. This CDR3 region has 16 residues. The CDR3 loop is CASSYNGAGVVDTQYF. The CDR3 region has the DNA TGTGCCAGCAGTTACAACGGGGCGGGGGTAGTAGATACGCAGTATTTT.

The chain carries TRBV18 and TRBJ1-6, with 7 bases identical to TRBD1. Germline V CDR1 and CDR2: KGHSH, LQKENI. The V gene end was trimmed by 4 bases and the J gene end by 6 bases; junction bases not matched to a gene: 3. This CDR3 contains 14 residues. The CDR3 region has the DNA TGTGCCAGCTCACAAGGGGGCCCTAATTCACCCCTCCACTTT. Translated, it gives CASSQGGPNSPLHF.

The chain couples TRBV6-5 to TRBJ2-5; 11 bases fit TRBD1. V trimming: 1 base; J trimming: 10 bases; junction bases outside the gene matches: 11. The CDR3 contains 16 residues. Germline V CDR1 and CDR2: MNHEY, SVGAGI. CDR3 loop: CASSYYGQGAFGDQYF. CDR3 nucleotides: TGTGCCAGCAGTTACTATGGACAGGGGGCCTTCGGGGACCAGTACTTC.

The rearrangement links TRBV19 to TRBJ2-5; 8 positions match TRBD1. The length of the CDR3 is 14 residues. Per germline, CDR1 LNHDA and CDR2 SQIVND (reference sequence). V was clipped by 6 bases and J by 4 bases; unmatched bases: 7. The CDR3 DNA is TGTGCCAGTAGCTTGACAGGGGTAAGAGAGACCCAGTACTTC. As protein: CASSLTGVRETQYF.

This chain links TRBV6-1 with TRBJ1-2; 8 bases fit TRBD1. Trimming took 2 bases from V and 4 from J; bases not matched to a gene: 0. This CDR3 is built from 13 residues. Germline CDR1 is MNHNS and CDR2 is SASEGT. CDR3 protein: CASSEQGAYGYTF. The DNA of the CDR3 is TGTGCCAGCAGTGAACAGGGGGCCTATGGCTACACCTTC.

This chain joins TRBV7-8 and TRBJ1-2; no firm D call. V was shortened by 1 base and J by 1 base, with 13 bases between the two germline ends. The CDR3 extends over 16 amino acids. The V gene's germline CDR1 is SGHVS and CDR2 FQNEAQ. CDR3 region: CASSLVGGALNYGYTF. As DNA, the CDR3 is TGTGCCAGCAGCTTAGTTGGCGGAGCTCTTAACTATGGCTACACCTTC.

The chain has TRBV7-2 and TRBJ2-7, with TRBD1 identical over 8 bases. The junction had 7 bases not matched to a gene; V was cut back by 4 bases and J by 5 bases. This CDR3 is 14 amino acids long. Germline CDR1 is SGHTA and CDR2 is FQGNSA. The CDR3 sequence is CASSYARGPDEQYF. In DNA, the CDR3 is TGTGCCAGCAGCTACGCCAGGGGGCCCGACGAGCAGTACTTC.

The gene calls are TRBV5-8 and TRBJ2-3; 8 bases are shared with TRBD2. This CDR3 has 13 residues. Germline CDR1 SGHTS, CDR2 YDEGEE. V dropped 7 bases and J dropped 5; count of bases not matched to a gene: 6. The CDR3 bases are TGTGCCAGCGTGCTCCGGGGGGGAGATACGCAGTATTTT. Amino acids: CASVLRGGDTQYF.